This entry features one T cell receptor (beta chain) sequence. Its antigen remains unknown. This sample was taken from a study of blood T cells in healthy people across ages. Broader study findings: Changes seen in expanded clonotypes were possibly confounded by donor CMV status left unknown.

Then a second PCR, running roughly 7 to 11 cycles, was carried out with a sample-barcoded 5' primer and a J-beta primer mix. MiXCR was run by TCRdb on the 5' RACE reads, yielding one entry per CDR3 protein. The table records over 1,500,000 distinct CDR3 sequences, roughly 43% of them present only once. J gave up 3 bases and V 1 base, and 5 bases lay outside the gene matches. Germline V gene lookup returns CDR1 DFQATT and CDR2 SNEGSKA (reference sequence). The CDR3 extends over 15 amino acids. This sequence was found in a human donor in good health. The specimen sequenced was blood. The chain uses TRBV20-1 and TRBJ2-3; 9 positions match TRBD2. The CDR3: CSARGWLAGTDTQYF. In nucleotides, the CDR3 is TGCAGTGCTAGAGGGTGGCTAGCGGGGACAGATACGCAGTATTTT.